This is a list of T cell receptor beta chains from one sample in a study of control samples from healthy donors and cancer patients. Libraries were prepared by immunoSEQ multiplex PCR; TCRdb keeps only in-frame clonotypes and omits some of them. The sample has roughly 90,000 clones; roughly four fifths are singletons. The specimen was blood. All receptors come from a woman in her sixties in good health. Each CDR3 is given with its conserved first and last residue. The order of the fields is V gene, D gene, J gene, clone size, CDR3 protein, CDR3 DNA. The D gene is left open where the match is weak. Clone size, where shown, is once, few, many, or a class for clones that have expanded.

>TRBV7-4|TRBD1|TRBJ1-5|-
CANKERGQSQPQHF
TGTGCCAATAAGGAGAGGGGGCAGAGTCAGCCCCAGCATTTT
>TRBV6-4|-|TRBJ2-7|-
CASSALSGYEQYF
TGTGCCAGCAGTGCATTGTCGGGCTACGAGCAGTACTTC
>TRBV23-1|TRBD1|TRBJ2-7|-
CASSHQGALYEQYF
TGCGCCAGCAGTCACCAGGGGGCCCTCTACGAGCAGTACTTC
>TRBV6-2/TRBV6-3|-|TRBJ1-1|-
CASSYSWVNTEAFF
TGTGCCAGCAGTTACTCGTGGGTGAACACTGAAGCTTTCTTT
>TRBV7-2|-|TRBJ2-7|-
CASSQSPGNYEQYF
TGTGCCAGCAGCCAGTCCCCGGGAAACTACGAGCAGTACTTC
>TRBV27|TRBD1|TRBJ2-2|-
CASSLYRGTGELFF
TGTGCCAGCAGTCTATACAGGGGGACCGGGGAGCTGTTTTTT
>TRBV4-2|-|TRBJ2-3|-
CASSQSLSGTDTQYF
TGTGCCAGCAGCCAAAGTCTTAGCGGCACTGATACGCAGTATTTT
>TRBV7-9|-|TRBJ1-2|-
CASSARTDNYGYTF
TGTGCCAGCAGCGCGAGAACAGATAACTATGGCTACACCTTC
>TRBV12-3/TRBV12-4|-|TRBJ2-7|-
CASSLAVGEQYF
TGTGCCAGCAGTTTAGCAGTTGGGGAGCAGTACTTC
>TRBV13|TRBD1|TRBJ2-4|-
CASGFGTGRLAKNIQYF
TGTGCCAGCGGATTTGGGACAGGGCGCCTAGCCAAAAACATTCAGTACTTC
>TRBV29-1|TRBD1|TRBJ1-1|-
CSVEDRDSYTEAFF
TGCAGCGTTGAAGATCGGGACAGTTACACTGAAGCTTTCTTT
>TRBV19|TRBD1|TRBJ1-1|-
CASSLGTGEAFF
TGTGCCAGTAGTCTAGGGACAGGTGAAGCTTTCTTT
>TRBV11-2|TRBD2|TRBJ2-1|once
CASSLSEGGIPNEQFF
TGTGCCAGCAGCTTATCCGAGGGAGGGATCCCCAATGAGCAGTTCTTC
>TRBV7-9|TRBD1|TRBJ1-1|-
CASRLSQGREAFF
TGTGCCAGCAGGCTTTCACAGGGGCGCGAAGCTTTCTTT
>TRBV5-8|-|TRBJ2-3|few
CASSSLDPNF
TGTGCCAGCAGCTCACTAGACCCGAATTTT
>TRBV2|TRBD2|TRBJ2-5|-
CASVDSPTSGSWPETQYF
TGTGCCAGCGTAGATAGTCCGACTAGCGGGAGTTGGCCTGAGACCCAGTACTTC
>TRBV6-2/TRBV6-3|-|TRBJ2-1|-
CASSYSRLEQFF
TGTGCCAGCAGTTACTCCAGGCTTGAGCAGTTCTTC
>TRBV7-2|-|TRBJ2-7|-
CASSLEAFRGTYEQYF
TGTGCCAGCAGCTTAGAGGCATTTCGGGGGACCTACGAGCAGTACTTC
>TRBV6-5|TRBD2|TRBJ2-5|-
CASSYGTSGPQETQYF
TGTGCCAGCAGTTACGGGACTAGCGGCCCCCAAGAGACCCAGTACTTC
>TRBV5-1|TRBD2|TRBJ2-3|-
CASSLVGGGTSTDTQYF
TGCGCCAGCAGCTTGGTTGGCGGGGGAACTAGCACAGATACGCAGTATTTT
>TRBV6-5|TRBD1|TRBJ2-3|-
CASSAGTGSSDTQYF
TGTGCCAGCAGCGCCGGGACAGGGTCGTCAGATACGCAGTATTTT
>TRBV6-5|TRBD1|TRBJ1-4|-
CASSQDRGNEKLFF
TGTGCCAGCAGTCAGGACAGGGGGAATGAAAAACTGTTTTTT
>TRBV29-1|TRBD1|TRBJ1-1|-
CSVIGQGASATEAFF
TGCAGCGTTATTGGACAGGGGGCCTCAGCGACTGAAGCTTTCTTT
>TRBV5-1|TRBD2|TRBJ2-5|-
CASSLFLAGGTETQYF
TGCGCCAGCAGCCTATTTCTAGCGGGAGGGACCGAGACCCAGTACTTC
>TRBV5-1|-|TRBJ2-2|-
CASSFLSGTGELFF
TGCGCCAGCAGCTTTCTATCGGGCACCGGGGAGCTGTTTTTT
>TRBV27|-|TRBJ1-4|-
CASSGALANEKLFF
TGTGCCAGTTCGGGGGCTCTAGCTAATGAAAAACTGTTTTTT
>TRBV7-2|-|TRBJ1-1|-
CASSLEGNTEAFF
TGTGCCAGCAGCTTAGAAGGGAACACTGAAGCTTTCTTT
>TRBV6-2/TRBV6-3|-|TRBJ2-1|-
CASSYAYEQFF
TGTGCCAGCAGTTATGCATATGAGCAGTTCTTC
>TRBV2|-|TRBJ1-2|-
CASTPGGKGYTF
TGTGCCAGCACTCCGGGGGGGAAAGGCTACACCTTC
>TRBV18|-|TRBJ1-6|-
CASSPEDLKGAGSPLHF
TGTGCCAGCTCACCGGAGGACCTGAAGGGAGCTGGTTCACCCCTCCACTTT
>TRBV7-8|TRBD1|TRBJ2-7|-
CASSAHTGTGDEQYF
TGTGCCAGCAGCGCACATACCGGGACAGGGGACGAGCAGTACTTC
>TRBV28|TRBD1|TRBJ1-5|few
CASNIPGTGSNQPQHF
TGTGCCAGCAATATCCCCGGGACAGGGAGTAATCAGCCCCAGCATTTT
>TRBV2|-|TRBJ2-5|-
CASSGQTLQETQYF
TGTGCCAGCAGTGGACAGACCCTCCAAGAGACCCAGTACTTC
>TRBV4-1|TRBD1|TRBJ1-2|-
CATRPTGGFYGYTF
TGCGCCACCCGTCCCACAGGGGGCTTCTATGGCTACACCTTC
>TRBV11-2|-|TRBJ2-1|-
CASSFGESSYNEQFF
TGTGCCAGCAGCTTTGGGGAGAGCTCCTACAATGAGCAGTTCTTC
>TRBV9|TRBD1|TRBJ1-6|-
CASSVGTGGSPLHF
TGTGCCAGCAGCGTTGGGACAGGGGGCTCACCCCTCCACTTT
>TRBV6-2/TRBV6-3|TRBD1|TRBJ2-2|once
CASSSAGTVGTGELFF
TGTGCCAGCAGTTCTGCCGGGACAGTCGGCACCGGGGAGCTGTTTTTT
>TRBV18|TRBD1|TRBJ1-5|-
CASSLRRDRGGNQPQHF
TGTGCCAGCTCGCTTCGCCGGGACAGGGGTGGCAATCAGCCCCAGCATTTT
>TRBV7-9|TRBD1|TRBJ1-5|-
CASQSGQGANQPQHF
TGTGCCAGCCAAAGTGGACAGGGCGCAAATCAGCCCCAGCATTTT
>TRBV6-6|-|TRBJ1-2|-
CASSTEVGSGGYTF
TGTGCCAGCAGCACCGAGGTGGGGTCGGGAGGCTACACCTTC
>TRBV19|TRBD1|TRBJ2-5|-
CASSPDRGHQETQYF
TGTGCCAGTAGTCCGGACAGGGGGCATCAAGAGACCCAGTACTTC
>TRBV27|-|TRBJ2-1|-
CASSSWDKHNEQFF
TGTGCCAGCAGTTCCTGGGACAAGCACAATGAGCAGTTCTTC
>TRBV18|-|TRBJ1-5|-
CASSPIQGRGSNQPQHF
TGTGCCAGCTCACCAATTCAGGGCAGAGGTAGCAATCAGCCCCAGCATTTT
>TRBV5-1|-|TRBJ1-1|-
CASSWQGPNTEAFF
TGCGCCAGCAGTTGGCAGGGGCCGAACACTGAAGCTTTCTTT
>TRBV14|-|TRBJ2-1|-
CASSRPYNEQFF
TGTGCCAGCAGCAGGCCCTACAATGAGCAGTTCTTC
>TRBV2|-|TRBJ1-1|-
CASSKGNQNTEAFF
TGTGCCAGCAGTAAGGGGAACCAGAACACTGAAGCTTTCTTT
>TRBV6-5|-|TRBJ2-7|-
CASSLDGAYEQYF
TGTGCCAGCAGTTTGGACGGAGCCTACGAGCAGTACTTC
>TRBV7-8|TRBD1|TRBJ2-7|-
CASSLRQGPSYEQYF
TGTGCCAGCAGCTTACGACAGGGGCCCTCCTACGAGCAGTACTTC
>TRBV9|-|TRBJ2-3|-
CASSVSPPAGATQYF
TGTGCCAGCAGCGTATCCCCCCCCGCGGGGGCTACGCAGTATTTT
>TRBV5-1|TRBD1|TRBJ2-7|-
CASSLYRGYEQYF
TGCGCCAGCAGCTTGTACAGGGGGTACGAGCAGTACTTC
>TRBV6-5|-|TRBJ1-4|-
CASSLDRADEKLFF
TGTGCCAGCAGTTTAGATCGAGCGGATGAAAAACTGTTTTTT
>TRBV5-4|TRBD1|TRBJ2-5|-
CASSSRRTGEETQYF
TGTGCCAGCAGCTCGCGAAGGACAGGGGAAGAGACCCAGTACTTC
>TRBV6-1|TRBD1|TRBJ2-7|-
CASSERGTGSHEQYF
TGTGCCAGCAGTGAAAGGGGGACAGGGAGCCACGAGCAGTACTTC
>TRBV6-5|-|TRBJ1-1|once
CASSYTSQGNTEAFF
TGTGCCAGCAGTTACACTAGCCAGGGGAACACTGAAGCTTTCTTT
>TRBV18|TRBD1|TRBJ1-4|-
CASSPARDRSEKLFF
TGTGCCAGCTCACCGGCGCGGGACAGATCGGAAAAACTGTTTTTT
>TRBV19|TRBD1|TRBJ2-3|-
CASRPRDRENTQYF
TGTGCCAGTAGACCCCGGGACAGGGAAAATACGCAGTATTTT
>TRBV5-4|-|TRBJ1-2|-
CASSLEQIGGYTF
TGTGCCAGCAGCTTGGAACAAATAGGGGGCTACACCTTC
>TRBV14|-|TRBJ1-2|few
CASSHIYYGYTF
TGTGCCAGCAGCCATATTTACTATGGCTACACCTTC
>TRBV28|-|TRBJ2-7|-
CASSFWQGALSSYEQYF
TGTGCCAGCAGTTTTTGGCAGGGTGCCCTTTCCTCCTACGAGCAGTACTTC